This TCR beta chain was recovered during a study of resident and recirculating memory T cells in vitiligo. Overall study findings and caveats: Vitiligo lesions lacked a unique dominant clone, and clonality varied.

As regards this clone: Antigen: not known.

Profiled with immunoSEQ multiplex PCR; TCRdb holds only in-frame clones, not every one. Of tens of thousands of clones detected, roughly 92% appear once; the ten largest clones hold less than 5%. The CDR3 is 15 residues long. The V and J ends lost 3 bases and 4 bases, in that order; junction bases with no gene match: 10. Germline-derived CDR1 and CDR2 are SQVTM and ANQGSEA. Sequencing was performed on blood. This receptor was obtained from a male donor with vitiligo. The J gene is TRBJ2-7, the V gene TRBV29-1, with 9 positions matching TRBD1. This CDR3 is CSVDLRGTGRYEQYF. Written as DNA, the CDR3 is TGCAGCGTTGATCTCAGAGGGACAGGGCGATACGAGCAGTACTTC.